Presented here are 27 T cell receptor beta chains from one specimen sequenced in a study of control samples from healthy donors and cancer patients. TCRdb's table, derived via immunoSEQ multiplex PCR, lists solely in-frame clones and lacks some. Seen here are 120,000 or so clones, around nine tenths observed once, and the top ten hold 9.5% to 13%. Source material: blood. The receptor source for this set is a man under 40 in good health.

The rearrangement uses TRBV14 and TRBJ1-2, with D possibly being TRBD1 (6 bases). From germline, CDR1 is SGHDN and CDR2 FVKESK. V was pared by 1 base and J by 8 bases, with 20 bases between. The CDR3 totals 16 residues. The CDR3 region is CASSQGYRDVAIGYTF. In DNA form, the CDR3 reads TGTGCCAGCAGCCAAGGTTACAGGGACGTGGCTATAGGCTACACCTTC. Variable domain in full (rest from reference TRBV14 and TRBJ1-2): EAGVTQFPSHSVIEKGQTVTLRCDPISGHDNLYWYRRVMGKEIKFLLHFVKESKQDESGMPNNRFLAERTGGTYSTLKVQPAELEDSGVYFCASSQGYRDVAIGYTFGSGTRLTVV.

The chain uses TRBV7-2 and TRBJ1-1; no firm D call. Germline V gene lookup returns CDR1 SGHTA and CDR2 FQGNSA. The CDR3 runs 14 residues. Trimming took off 5 bases at V and 5 bases at J, with 15 bases between the two ends. As DNA, the CDR3 is TGTGCCAGCAGCCGGACCCCTACGGGGACTGAAGCTTTCTTT. Protein product: CASSRTPTGTEAFF.

This chain connects TRBV3-1 (or the pseudogene TRBV3-2) to TRBJ1-1; 8 positions match TRBD1. The germline V gene has CDR1 LGHDT and CDR2 YNNKEL (reference sequence). Germline trimming cut 1 base from V and 4 bases from J; bases unmatched to any gene: 11. There are 17 residues in the CDR3. DNA for the CDR3: TGTGCCAGCAGCCAAGGAACCGGACAGGGCGGGTTCACTGAAGCTTTCTTT. It is translated as CASSQGTGQGGFTEAFF.

This chain joins TRBV9 and TRBJ1-6, with D unresolved. The CDR3 extends over 15 amino acids. Germline assignment: CDR1 SGDLS and CDR2 YYNGEE. Trimming shortened V by 4 bases and J by 3 bases, and 11 bases separated the two germline ends. For the CDR3, the DNA is TGTGCCAGCAGCCCCCTGTACAGCTATAATTCACCCCTCCACTTT. Its translation is CASSPLYSYNSPLHF.

As concerns this clone: No conserved phenylalanine or tryptophan is present at the end of the CDR3, so a read error is the likely explanation. The DNA is omitted, as the CDR3 cannot be located on it reliably, and the CDR3 follows TCRdb's listing. The genes are TRBV12-3 or TRBV12-4 and TRBJ1-2; TRBD1 reflects the table's D call only, with no check against the DNA. The CDR3 comprises 13 residues, both ends counted. The CDR3 region is CASKNTWWPWGEG.

The chain links TRBV6-5 to TRBJ1-2; maybe TRBD1 (6 bases). Germline V CDR1 and CDR2: MNHEY, SVGAGI. With 5 bases removed from V and 0 bases from J, the gap between germline ends came to 13 bases. CDR3 length: 15 residues. This CDR3 is CASSKRQAPNYGYTF. The CDR3 bases are TGTGCCAGCAGTAAGAGACAGGCACCTAACTATGGCTACACCTTC.

The DNA for the CDR3 is TGTGCCAGCAGGCTACAGGCGAACACCGGGGAGCTGTTTTTT. Its translation is CASRLQANTGELFF. The rearrangement links TRBV7-3 to TRBJ2-2; possible D gene TRBD1, 5 bases. The length of the CDR3 is 14 residues. Germline loops: CDR1 SGHTA, CDR2 FQGTGA. Trimming shortened V by 6 bases and J by 0 bases, and 8 bases separated the two germline ends.

The chain recombines TRBV18 with TRBJ1-2; no clear D. Germline loops: CDR1 KGHSH, CDR2 LQKENI. Trimming removed 2 bases at V and 1 base at J, with 8 bases between. This CDR3 is built from 14 residues. CDR3 region: CASSPEGINYGYTF. For the CDR3, the DNA is TGTGCCAGCTCACCAGAGGGAATTAACTATGGCTACACCTTC. Full variable domain (outside the CDR3, taken from reference TRBV18 and TRBJ1-2): NAGVMQNPRHLVRRRGQEARLRCSPMKGHSHVYWYRQLPEEGLKFMVYLQKENIIDESGMPKERFSAEFPKEGPSILRIQQVVRGDSAAYFCASSPEGINYGYTFGSGTRLTVV.

The chain is built from TRBV11-3 and TRBJ2-7, with 10 positions matching TRBD1. The CDR3 runs to 15 residues. CDR1 and CDR2 from the germline V gene are SGHNT and YENEEA. The junction had 4 bases not matched to a gene; V was cut back by 3 bases and J by 2 bases. CDR3 sequence (DNA): TGTGCCAGCAGCTTCGGACAGGGGGAGACCTACGAGCAGTACTTC. Encoded protein: CASSFGQGETYEQYF.

The V gene is TRBV2, the J gene TRBJ1-1; D is unclear. Germline values: CDR1 SNHLY, CDR2 FYNNEI. The V end was cut by 7 bases, the J end by 1 base, with 13 bases between. CDR3 size: 14 residues. CDR3 nucleotide sequence: TGTGCCAGCAATTATCGTTGGGGGAACACTGAAGCTTTCTTT. Translation: CASNYRWGNTEAFF.

The rearrangement links TRBV6-2 or TRBV6-3 to TRBJ2-3; 7 nucleotides align to TRBD1. This CDR3 is built from 19 residues. Per the germline V gene, CDR1 is MNHEY and CDR2 is SVGEGT. The J segment lost 4 bases and the V segment lost 0 bases, leaving 16 bases of the junction unmatched. As DNA, the CDR3 is TGTGCCAGCAGTTACTCGTGGTCGGCCCCGGGACAGTTTTCAGATACGCAGTATTTT. This translates into CASSYSWSAPGQFSDTQYF.

The sample holds a few counts of this clone. This sample also contains other DNA sequences that code for the same CDR3. The chain uses TRBV18 and TRBJ1-1; D not resolved. The germline V gene has CDR1 KGHSH and CDR2 LQKENI. V lost 2 bases to trimming and J lost 1 base, with 5 bases between them. The CDR3 has 13 residues. CDR3 nucleotide sequence: TGTGCCAGCTCACCAGGGCAGAACACTGAAGCTTTCTTT. This encodes CASSPGQNTEAFF. Full variable domain (rest looked up from reference TRBV18 and TRBJ1-1): NAGVMQNPRHLVRRRGQEARLRCSPMKGHSHVYWYRQLPEEGLKFMVYLQKENIIDESGMPKERFSAEFPKEGPSILRIQQVVRGDSAAYFCASSPGQNTEAFFGQGTRLTVV.

The chain has TRBV29-1 and TRBJ1-2, with 10 bases matching TRBD1. The CDR3 loop spans 12 amino acids. Germline loops: CDR1 SQVTM, CDR2 ANQGSEA. The V segment lost 7 bases and the J segment 6 bases; nucleotides outside the gene matches: 5. The CDR3 loop is CSEWTGGNGYTF. Written as DNA, the CDR3 is TGCAGCGAATGGACAGGGGGGAATGGCTACACCTTC.

The chain recombines TRBV5-8 with TRBJ2-3, with 9 bases that match TRBD2. V trimming: 0 bases; J trimming: 5 bases; junction bases outside the gene matches: 4. Germline CDR1 reads SGHTS; CDR2 reads YDEGEE. CDR3 length: 15 residues. CDR3 protein: CASSLAGLAIDTQYF. The CDR3 DNA follows: TGTGCCAGCAGCTTGGCGGGACTAGCTATAGATACGCAGTATTTT. The variable domain in full, with the rest retrieved from reference TRBV5-8 and TRBJ2-3, is EAGVTQSPTHLIKTRGQQATLRCSPISGHTSVYWYQQALGLGLQFLLWYDEGEERNRGNFPPRFSGRQFPNYSSELNVNALELEDSALYLCASSLAGLAIDTQYFGPGTRLTVL.

The chain employs TRBV3-1 (or the pseudogene TRBV3-2) and TRBJ1-1, with 7 bases matching TRBD1. The germline CDR1 and CDR2 sequences are LGHDT and YNNKEL (reference sequence). This CDR3 has 12 residues. V shed 2 bases and J 10 bases; nucleotides not matched to a gene: 4. For the CDR3, the DNA is TGTGCCAGCAGCCAACAACAGGGGAGAGCTTTCTTT. Translating gives CASSQQQGRAFF.

The genes are TRBV24-1 and TRBJ2-7; possible D gene TRBD2, 5 bases. Trimming removed 9 bases at V and 6 bases at J, with 14 bases between. Germline V gene sequence: CDR1 KGHDR, CDR2 SFDVKD. The CDR3 is 12 residues long. CDR3 DNA sequence: TGTGCCACCGGCAACGCGGAGGCCGAGCAGTACTTC. Its translation: CATGNAEAEQYF.

This chain connects TRBV27 to TRBJ2-1; 7 bases fit TRBD1. V was pared by 6 bases and J by 6 bases, with 2 bases of the junction left unmatched. Germline V gene sequence: CDR1 MNHEY, CDR2 SMNVEV (reference sequence). The CDR3 extends over 12 amino acids. CDR3 amino acids: CASSSGGNEQFF. Here the CDR3 DNA reads TGTGCCAGCAGCTCAGGGGGCAATGAGCAGTTCTTC.

V usage is TRBV6-5 and J usage is TRBJ2-5; TRBD1 is a possible D gene (5 bases). CDR1 and CDR2 from the germline V gene are MNHEY and SVGAGI. This CDR3 contains 15 residues. V lost 2 bases, J lost 4 bases, and 14 bases lay in between. The DNA for the CDR3 is TGTGCCAGCAGTTACGTGGGCAGGGTCGGAGAGACCCAGTACTTC. This translates into CASSYVGRVGETQYF.

V and J are TRBV9 and TRBJ1-1; D is ambiguous. Germline CDR1 and CDR2: SGDLS and YYNGEE. CDR3 length equals 11 residues. Deletions cut 4 bases from V and 6 bases from J, with 7 bases between. CDR3 loop: CASSPRSEAFF. DNA of the CDR3: TGTGCCAGCAGCCCCCGGTCTGAAGCTTTCTTT.

This chain links TRBV7-8 with TRBJ1-1; D is uncertain. This CDR3 comprises 14 residues. Between the trimmed V and J ends, which lost 4 bases and 0 bases, there was a span of 9 bases. Germline V gene sequence: CDR1 SGHVS, CDR2 FQNEAQ. CDR3 protein: CASSSRRVNTEAFF. CDR3 DNA sequence: TGTGCCAGCAGCTCCCGACGGGTGAACACTGAAGCTTTCTTT.

This clone was detected only a few times. V usage is TRBV11-2 and J usage is TRBJ1-2; perhaps TRBD1 as D (6 bases). The CDR3 consists of 13 residues. Germline lookup yields CDR1 SGHAT and CDR2 FQNNGV. Trimming pared 4 bases from V and 7 bases from J, leaving 13 bases between. In nucleotides, the CDR3 is TGTGCCAGCAGCTGGGGGGGCGCGAGTGGCTACACCTTC. It is translated as CASSWGGASGYTF. Complete variable domain (other parts from reference TRBV11-2 and TRBJ1-2): EAGVAQSPRYKIIEKRQSVAFWCNPISGHATLYWYQQILGQGPKLLIQFQNNGVVDDSQLPKDRFSAERLKGVDSTLKIQPAKLEDSAVYLCASSWGGASGYTFGSGTRLTVV.

The J gene is TRBJ1-3, the V gene TRBV19; TRBD1 matches 12 bases. This CDR3 contains 18 residues. Unmatched junction bases numbered 11, after V lost 5 bases and J lost 3 bases. Germline V CDR1 and CDR2: LNHDA, SQIVND (reference sequence). CDR3: CASSDDSGTGGYGNTIYF. In DNA form, the CDR3 reads TGTGCCAGTAGTGACGACTCCGGGACAGGGGGCTATGGAAACACCATATATTTT. Variable domain in full (rest from reference TRBV19 and TRBJ1-3): DGGITQSPKYLFRKEGQNVTLSCEQNLNHDAMYWYRQDPGQGLRLIYYSQIVNDFQKGDIAEGYSVSREKKESFPLTVTSAQKNPTAFYLCASSDDSGTGGYGNTIYFGEGSWLTVV.

The chain carries TRBV3-1 (or the pseudogene TRBV3-2) and TRBJ2-3; 14 bases agree with TRBD2. The CDR3 has 16 amino acids. Germline CDR1 is LGHDT and CDR2 is YNNKEL (reference sequence). V lost 4 bases, J lost 5 bases, and 5 bases stayed unmatched. The CDR3 DNA sequence: TGTGCCAGCAGCCCGACTAGCGGGGGGGCCGGAGATACGCAGTATTTT. This encodes CASSPTSGGAGDTQYF.

The sample holds one count of this clone. The chain joins TRBV6-6 to TRBJ1-3; tentatively, D is TRBD1 (5 bases). The CDR3 is made up of 16 amino acids. Germline V gene lookup returns CDR1 MNHNY and CDR2 SVGAGI (reference sequence). The V end lost 2 bases, the J end lost 4 bases, and 15 bases lay between the germline ends. The CDR3 region is CASSYNSGSRGNTIYF. CDR3 nucleotides: TGTGCCAGCAGTTACAATTCAGGGAGTAGGGGAAACACCATATATTTT.

V gene TRBV19 combines with J gene TRBJ1-3, with D perhaps TRBD1 (5 bases). The CDR3 spans 15 residues. Germline V CDR1 and CDR2: LNHDA, SQIVND (reference sequence). V lost 6 bases to trimming and J lost 2 bases, with 14 bases between them. The CDR3 coding sequence is TGTGCCAGTAGGTTATCCGGGGGAACTGGAAACACCATATATTTT. Residues: CASRLSGGTGNTIYF. Together with reference TRBV19 and TRBJ1-3, the CDR3 gives the full variable domain: DGGITQSPKYLFRKEGQNVTLSCEQNLNHDAMYWYRQDPGQGLRLIYYSQIVNDFQKGDIAEGYSVSREKKESFPLTVTSAQKNPTAFYLCASRLSGGTGNTIYFGEGSWLTVV.

The chain joins TRBV2 to TRBJ1-4; unclear D gene. The length of the CDR3 is 15 residues. The V and J ends lost 3 bases and 0 bases respectively, with 8 bases between them. Germline CDR1 SNHLY, CDR2 FYNNEI. CDR3 in amino acids: CASSDLSATNEKLFF. The CDR3 nucleotides read TGTGCCAGCAGTGATTTGTCCGCAACTAATGAAAAACTGTTTTTT.

This chain connects TRBV5-4 to TRBJ1-6; a possible D gene is TRBD1 (5 bases). Between the trimmed V and J ends, which lost 3 bases and 5 bases, there was a span of 18 bases. Germline V gene sequence: CDR1 SGHNT, CDR2 YYREEE (reference sequence). The CDR3 is 17 residues long. CDR3 sequence (DNA): TGTGCCAGCAGCTCTTCCTCCGGGACCGCAAATAATTCACCCCTCCACTTT. Translated: CASSSSSGTANNSPLHF. The variable domain in full, with the rest retrieved from reference TRBV5-4 and TRBJ1-6, is ETGVTQSPTHLIKTRGQQVTLRCSSQSGHNTVSWYQQALGQGPQFIFQYYREEENGRGNFPPRFSGLQFPNYSSELNVNALELDDSALYLCASSSSSGTANNSPLHFGNGTRLTVT.